This T cell receptor (beta chain) was identified in a study of blood T cell repertoires in COVID-19. Study as a whole: Samples representing acute and convalescent COVID-19 were sourced from the United States, Italy and Spain.

CDR3 length: 18 amino acids. V was pared by 4 bases and J by 5 bases, with 18 bases of the junction left unmatched. Germline CDR1 is LNHNV and CDR2 is YYDKDF (reference sequence). Here immunoSEQ multiplex PCR was the method, and the copy in TCRdb shows in-frame clones only, minus some. Here the sample spans more than 70,000 clones, 65% to 90% being singletons. This receptor was obtained from a man older than 75 with active or convalescent COVID-19. The rearrangement links TRBV15 to TRBJ2-5, with 8 bases matching TRBD2. The sequenced material came from peripheral blood. The DNA for the CDR3 is TGTGCCACCAGCACAGTAGAGGGACTAGGGAATACGGTGGAGACCCAGTACTTC. The encoded protein is CATSTVEGLGNTVETQYF.